This TCR beta chain was observed in a study of shared clonotypes between healthy human individuals. General study results and limits: Few donors limited the genetic and exposure-history diversity represented.

In the naive CD8 group, cells lacked CD45RO and were positively selected for CCR7, so terminally differentiated effector memory CD45RA+ cells were left out. The CDR3 runs 16 residues. Germline values: CDR1 MDHEN, CDR2 SYDVKM. V was trimmed by 5 bases and J by 0 bases, leaving 14 bases between them. A word on this clone: Its specificity is unknown.

The assay was carried out at the deep level. Data came from immunoSEQ multiplex PCR; TCRdb stores just in-frame clones and leaves some out. Among millions of clones listed, about 93% were seen once. Input material: naive CD8+ T cells from PBMCs. The chain links TRBV28 to TRBJ1-5; the D gene is possibly TRBD1 (6 bases). The TCR comes from a man aged 18 to 29 in good health. Some clones in this sample may be carry-over from other donors' samples. CDR3 residues: CASSPTGYYSNQPQHF. The CDR3 DNA reads TGTGCCAGCAGTCCTACAGGGTACTATAGCAATCAGCCCCAGCATTTT.